The clone carrying this T cell receptor (beta chain) was seen more than once but under ten times. This sample is part of a study of beta chain features in type 1 diabetes. Isolated RNA was reverse transcribed in full, so expressed TCRB transcripts were sequenced. Assay used: immunoSEQ multiplex PCR; TCRdb lists only in-frame clones, some missing. Of around 350,000 clones in the sample, 10% to 15% were seen once. Germline-derived CDR1 and CDR2 are MRHNA and SNTAGT. There are 14 residues in the CDR3. The V gene end was trimmed by 7 bases and the J gene end by 8 bases; junction bases not matched to a gene: 10.

The sample consisted of naive CD4+ T cells from blood. The chain uses TRBV6-4 and TRBJ2-1; 8 bases map to TRBD2. This receptor was identified in a man between 18 and 29 years old in good health. CDR3 sequence (DNA): TGTGCCAGCACACGATCGTACGGGGGGGATGAGCAGTTCTTC. Translated, it gives CASTRSYGGDEQFF.